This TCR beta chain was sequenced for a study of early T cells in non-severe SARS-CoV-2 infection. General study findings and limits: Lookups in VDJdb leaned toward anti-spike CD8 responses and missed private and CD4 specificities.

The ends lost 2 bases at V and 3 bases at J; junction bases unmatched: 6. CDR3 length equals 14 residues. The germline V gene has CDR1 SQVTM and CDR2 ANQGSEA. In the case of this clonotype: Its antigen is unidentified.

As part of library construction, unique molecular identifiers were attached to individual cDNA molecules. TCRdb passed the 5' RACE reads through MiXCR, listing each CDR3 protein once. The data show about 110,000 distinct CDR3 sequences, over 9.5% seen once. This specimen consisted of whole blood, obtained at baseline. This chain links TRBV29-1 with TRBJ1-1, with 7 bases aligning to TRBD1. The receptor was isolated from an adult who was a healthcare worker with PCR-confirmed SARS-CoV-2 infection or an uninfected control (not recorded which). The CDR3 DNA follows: TGCAGCGTTGAACCACAGGGGATCGACACTGAAGCTTTCTTT. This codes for CSVEPQGIDTEAFF.